Here is one T cell receptor (beta chain) with its context. Its cognate antigen is unknown. Treatment given: roughly 20 received Ad26.COV2.S at low or high dose, single or two shots; 5 received placebo; per-sample allocation not given. Sampling was performed 63 days after the first vaccine or placebo injection. The data are from a study of Ad26.COV2.S vaccination and SARS-CoV-2 variants. About the research overall: As a participant in COV1001, the donor was in the Ad26.COV2.S trial arm. The study's findings and limits: Spike-specific TCR breadth in vaccine recipients exceeded that seen in placebo recipients. Breadth and depth estimates from TCRs may understate total T cell responses.

Assay: immunoSEQ multiplex PCR; the TCRdb copy retains only in-frame clones and omits some. The table records about 400,000 clones, about 91% of them present only once. The source material was peripheral blood, sampled in a trial of Ad26.COV2.S vaccine versus placebo. The source is a person between 18 and 65 years old who received the Ad26.COV2.S COVID-19 vaccine or a placebo.

The CDR3 protein is CASSLPSSGRSYNEQFF. Written as DNA, the CDR3 is TGTGCCAGCTCACTCCCGAGTAGCGGGAGAAGTTACAATGAGCAGTTCTTC. The chain is built from TRBV18 and TRBJ2-1; the match to TRBD2 covers 9 bases. There are 17 residues in the CDR3. Germline trimming cut 4 bases from V and 4 bases from J; bases unmatched to any gene: 11. Germline V gene lookup returns CDR1 KGHSH and CDR2 LQKENI.